This is a list of T cell receptor beta chains from one sample in a study of blood T cell repertoires in COVID-19. The assay was immunoSEQ multiplex PCR, and TCRdb's table has in-frame clones only and misses some. This table holds about 130,000 clones, more than 70% found once. The specimen sequenced was peripheral blood. These receptors were collected from a woman older than 75 with COVID-19, enrolled during active disease. Each CDR3 is given with its conserved first and last residue. A D gene is named only where the DNA matches it firmly. Size is omitted from some rows. Given values are once, few, many or a class for expanded clones.

j_call d_call clone_size v_call cdr3_nt cdr3_aa
TRBJ2-1 - - TRBV7-3 TGTGCCAGCAGCCCCGATGGGCGGGACCCTCGCCAGTTCTTC CASSPDGRDPRQFF
TRBJ2-5 TRBD2 - TRBV5-1 TGCGCCAGCAGCCCGGGACTAGCCAGAGAGACCCAGTACTTC CASSPGLARETQYF
TRBJ1-1 - - TRBV15 TGTGCCACCAGCAGAGACGGGTTGGGCACTGAAGCTTTCTTT CATSRDGLGTEAFF
TRBJ2-1 - - TRBV7-9 TGTGCCAGCAGCTTTGAGGGCGGCTACAATGAGCAGTTCTTC CASSFEGGYNEQFF
TRBJ2-7 - - TRBV11-1 TGTGCCAGCACCTCCCCGGGTACTAGCTACGAGCAGTACTTC CASTSPGTSYEQYF
TRBJ2-1 TRBD2 - TRBV11-3 TGTGCCAGCAGTCAGACTAGCGCTAAGCAGTTCTTC CASSQTSAKQFF
TRBJ2-1 TRBD2 - TRBV9 TGTGCCAGCAGCTCCGGGACTAGCGGGCACTACAATGAGCAGTTCTTC CASSSGTSGHYNEQFF
TRBJ1-1 - - TRBV11-3 TGTGCCAGCAGTTCAACAGGGTCGAACACTGAAGCTTTCTTT CASSSTGSNTEAFF
TRBJ2-1 TRBD2 once TRBV11-3 TGTGCCAGCAGCTCACTAGCGGGAGATAAAAATGAGCAGTTCTTC CASSSLAGDKNEQFF
TRBJ1-4 - - TRBV2 TGTGCCAGCAGTGACAGGGGATTAGGGAATGAAAAACTGTTTTTT CASSDRGLGNEKLFF
TRBJ1-2 TRBD1 - TRBV10-3 TGTGCCATCAGACCGGGACAGGGAGTGGACTATGGCTACACCTTC CAIRPGQGVDYGYTF
TRBJ1-4 - - TRBV5-1 TGCGCCAGCAGCCACAGGGCGGATGAAAAACTGTTTTTT CASSHRADEKLFF
TRBJ1-2 TRBD1 few TRBV27 TGTGCCAGCAGTTCCACAGGGGTGGGAGGCTACACCTTC CASSSTGVGGYTF
TRBJ1-5 TRBD1 - TRBV28 TGTGCCAGCAGTTTCGTACAGGGGGCAAATCAGCCCCAGCATTTT CASSFVQGANQPQHF
TRBJ1-2 - - TRBV11-2 TGTGCCAGCAGCTCAGGGGTGACGAAGGACTATGGCTACACCTTC CASSSGVTKDYGYTF
TRBJ2-1 TRBD2 few TRBV11-2 TGTGCCAGCAGCCTGCGGACTAGCGGGTGGTACAATGAGCAGTTCTTC CASSLRTSGWYNEQFF
TRBJ2-1 TRBD2 - TRBV9 TGTGCCAGCAGCGTAGGAGCGGGAGCGGGCAATGAGCAGTTCTTC CASSVGAGAGNEQFF
TRBJ1-5 - - TRBV28 TGTGCCAGCACGGTTGGAAGGGGAAACCCGAACACTTATAGCAATCAGCCCCAGCATTTT CASTVGRGNPNTYSNQPQHF
TRBJ2-1 - - TRBV7-9 TGTGCCAGCAGCTGGGACTTGCTGGATGAGCAGTTCTTC CASSWDLLDEQFF
TRBJ2-1 - - TRBV14 TGTGCCAGCAGCCCCGTGGGCGGGAACTACAATGAGCAGTTCTTC CASSPVGGNYNEQFF
TRBJ1-6 - - TRBV4-1 TGCGCCAGCAGCCAAGGCCGGGATCTCTATAATTCACCCCTCCACTTT CASSQGRDLYNSPLHF
TRBJ1-2 - - TRBV27 TGTGCCAGCAGTTTAAAACCCGGGACAACAAACTATGGCTACACCTTC CASSLKPGTTNYGYTF
TRBJ1-5 - - TRBV24-1 TGTGCCACCAGTGATATCGCAGGGCCCCAGCATTTT CATSDIAGPQHF
TRBJ2-5 TRBD2 - TRBV7-2 TGTGCCAGCAGCCTTACCGGGACTAGCCTTCAAGAGACCCAGTACTTC CASSLTGTSLQETQYF
TRBJ2-7 TRBD2 - TRBV6-6 TGTGCCAGCAGCCCGGGACTAGCGGGAGTCGAGCAGTACTTC CASSPGLAGVEQYF
TRBJ2-1 TRBD2 - TRBV7-8 TGTGCCAGCAGCCTACCCGGACTAGCGGGAGGGTCGAACAATGAGCAGTTCTTC CASSLPGLAGGSNNEQFF
TRBJ1-3 TRBD1 - TRBV9 TGTGCCAGCAGCGGCTTGGGACAGACTGGAAACACCATATATTTT CASSGLGQTGNTIYF
TRBJ2-1 - - TRBV24-1 TGTGCCACCAGTGATTTTAACACGGGGGATGAGCAGTTCTTC CATSDFNTGDEQFF
TRBJ2-3 - - TRBV27 TGTGCCAGCAGGGGCTGGGGCGCTAGCACAGATACGCAGTATTTT CASRGWGASTDTQYF
TRBJ2-7 - - TRBV28 TGTGCCAGCAATCCGGGATACTCCTACGAGCAGTACTTC CASNPGYSYEQYF
TRBJ2-7 TRBD1 - TRBV7-2 TGTGCCAGCAGCTTAGATGACAGGGCTTACGAGCAGTACTTC CASSLDDRAYEQYF
TRBJ2-7 - - TRBV20-1 TGCAGTGCTAGTGGCGGGGCCTGGGCCTACGAGCAGTACTTC CSASGGAWAYEQYF
TRBJ1-2 TRBD1 - TRBV11-2 TGTGCCAGCAGCTTAGAGGGTAGACAGGGGCCATATGGCTACACCTTC CASSLEGRQGPYGYTF
TRBJ1-5 - - TRBV7-9 TGTGCCAGCAGCCTATCAGGGGATCAGCCCCAGCATTTT CASSLSGDQPQHF
TRBJ2-1 TRBD2 - TRBV5-1 TGCGCCAGCAGCTTGGCGCGGGAGTCCTACAATGAGCAGTTCTTC CASSLARESYNEQFF
TRBJ2-7 TRBD1 once TRBV20-1 TGCAGTGCTAGTTCGGCAGGGGGTTGGCACGAGCAGTACTTC CSASSAGGWHEQYF
TRBJ2-3 TRBD2 few TRBV19 TGTGCCCAAAGGGCTACTAGCGGGAGCTCAGATACGCAGTATTTT CAQRATSGSSDTQYF
TRBJ2-1 - - TRBV7-3 TGTGCCAGCAGCTTAGGCAGGGGAGAGAATGAGCAGTTCTTC CASSLGRGENEQFF
TRBJ2-7 TRBD1 - TRBV5-4 TGTGCCAGCAGCTTGGAAAGTGGACAGGACTACGAGCAGTACTTC CASSLESGQDYEQYF
TRBJ1-5 - - TRBV19 TGTGCCAGTAGTACGGGGACACGGGGTCAGCCCCAGCATTTT CASSTGTRGQPQHF
TRBJ1-1 TRBD1 - TRBV7-2 TGTGCCAGCAGCTACACGGGGACAGCTAACACTGAAGCTTTCTTT CASSYTGTANTEAFF
TRBJ1-1 TRBD1 few TRBV5-1 TGCGCCAGTGACCTAGGGGGCGGCACTGAAGCTTTCTTT CASDLGGGTEAFF
TRBJ1-1 - - TRBV3-1/TRBV3-2 TGTGCCAGCAGCCAAGGACAGCGAAACACTGAAGCTTTCTTT CASSQGQRNTEAFF
TRBJ1-1 TRBD1 - TRBV29-1 TGCAGCGCCGTGACAGGGAGGAACACTGAAGCTTTCTTT CSAVTGRNTEAFF
TRBJ2-3 TRBD2 once TRBV4-2 TGTGCCAGCAGCCGGGGGGGAGTGTCAGATACGCAGTATTTT CASSRGGVSDTQYF
TRBJ1-2 - few TRBV6-5 TGTGCCAGCGCCCCCTACAGGGACACCAACTATGGCTACACCTTC CASAPYRDTNYGYTF
TRBJ2-1 TRBD2 - TRBV19 TGTGCCAGTAGTACCGGACTAGGAAGATCCAATGAGCAGTTCTTC CASSTGLGRSNEQFF
TRBJ2-5 TRBD2 few TRBV6-2/TRBV6-3 TGTGCCAGCAGTCGCCGACTAGCGGGAGAAGAGACCCAGTACTTC CASSRRLAGEETQYF
TRBJ1-4 - - TRBV6-5 TGTGCCAGCAGTTCAGGGGCGGCTAATGAAAAACTGTTTTTT CASSSGAANEKLFF
TRBJ2-7 - once TRBV6-2/TRBV6-3 TGTGCCAGCAGTGGGCAGTCCTACGAGCAGTACTTC CASSGQSYEQYF
TRBJ2-2 - few TRBV27 TGTGCCAGCAGTTTCCTAAGGGGCGGAGACGGGGAGCTGTTTTTT CASSFLRGGDGELFF
TRBJ2-5 TRBD1 - TRBV7-9 TGTGCCAGCAGCGTCCGGGACAGGGGGCGCCAAGAGACCCAGTACTTC CASSVRDRGRQETQYF